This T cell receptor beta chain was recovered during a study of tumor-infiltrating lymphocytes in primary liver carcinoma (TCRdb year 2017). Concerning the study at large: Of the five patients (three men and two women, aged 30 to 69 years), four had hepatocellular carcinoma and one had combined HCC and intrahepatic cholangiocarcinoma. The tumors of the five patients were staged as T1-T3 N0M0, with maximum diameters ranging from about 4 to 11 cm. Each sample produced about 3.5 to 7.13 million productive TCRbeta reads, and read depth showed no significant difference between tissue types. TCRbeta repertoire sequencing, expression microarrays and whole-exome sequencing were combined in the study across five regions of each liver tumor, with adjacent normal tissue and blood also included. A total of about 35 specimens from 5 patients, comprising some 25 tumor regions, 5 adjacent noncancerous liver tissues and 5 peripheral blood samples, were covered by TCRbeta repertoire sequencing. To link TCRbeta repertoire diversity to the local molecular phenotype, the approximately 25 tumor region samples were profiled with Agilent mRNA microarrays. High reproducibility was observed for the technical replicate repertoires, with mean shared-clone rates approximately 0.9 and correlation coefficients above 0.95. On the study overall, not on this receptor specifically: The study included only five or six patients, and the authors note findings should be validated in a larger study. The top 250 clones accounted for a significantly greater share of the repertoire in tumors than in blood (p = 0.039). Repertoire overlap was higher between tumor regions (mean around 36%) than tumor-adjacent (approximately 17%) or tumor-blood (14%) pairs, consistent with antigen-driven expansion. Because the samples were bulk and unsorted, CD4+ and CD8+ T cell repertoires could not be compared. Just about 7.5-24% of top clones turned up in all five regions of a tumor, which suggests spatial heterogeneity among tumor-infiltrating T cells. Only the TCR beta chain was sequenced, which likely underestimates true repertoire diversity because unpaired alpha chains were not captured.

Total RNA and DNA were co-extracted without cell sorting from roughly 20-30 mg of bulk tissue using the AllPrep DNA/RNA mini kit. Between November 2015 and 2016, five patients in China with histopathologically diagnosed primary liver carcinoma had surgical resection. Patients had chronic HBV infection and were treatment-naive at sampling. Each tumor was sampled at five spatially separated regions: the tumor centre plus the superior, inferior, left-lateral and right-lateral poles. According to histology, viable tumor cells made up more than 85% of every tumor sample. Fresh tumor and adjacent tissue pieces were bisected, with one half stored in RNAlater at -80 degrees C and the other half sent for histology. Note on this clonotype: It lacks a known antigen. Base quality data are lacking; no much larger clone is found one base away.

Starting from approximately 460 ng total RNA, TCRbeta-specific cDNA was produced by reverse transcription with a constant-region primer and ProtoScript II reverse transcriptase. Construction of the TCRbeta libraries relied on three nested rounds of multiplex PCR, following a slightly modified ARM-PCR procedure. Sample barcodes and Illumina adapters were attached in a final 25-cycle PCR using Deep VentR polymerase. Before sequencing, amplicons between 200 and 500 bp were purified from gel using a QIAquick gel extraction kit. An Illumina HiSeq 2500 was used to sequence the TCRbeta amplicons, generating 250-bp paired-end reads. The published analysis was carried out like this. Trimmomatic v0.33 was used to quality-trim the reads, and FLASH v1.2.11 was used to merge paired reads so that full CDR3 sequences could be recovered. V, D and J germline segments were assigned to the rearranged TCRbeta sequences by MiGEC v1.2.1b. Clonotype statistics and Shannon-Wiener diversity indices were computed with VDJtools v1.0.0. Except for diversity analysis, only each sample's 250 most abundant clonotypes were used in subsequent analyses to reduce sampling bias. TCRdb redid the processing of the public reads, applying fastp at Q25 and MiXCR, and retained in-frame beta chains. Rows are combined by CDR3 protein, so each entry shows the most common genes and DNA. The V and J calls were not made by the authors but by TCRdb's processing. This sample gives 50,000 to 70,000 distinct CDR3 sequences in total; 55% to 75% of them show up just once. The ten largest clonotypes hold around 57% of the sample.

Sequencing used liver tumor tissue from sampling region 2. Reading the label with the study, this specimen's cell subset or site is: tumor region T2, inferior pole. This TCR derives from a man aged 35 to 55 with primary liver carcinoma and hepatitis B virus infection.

This receptor carries the CDR3 CASSEVVSGYNEQFF. The base sequence is TGTGCCAGCAGTGAAGTGGTTAGCGGATACAATGAGCAGTTCTTC. Here the chain combines TRBV2 and TRBJ2-1; TRBD2 is a weak D gene call, 6 bases matching. CDR1 is given as SNHLY and CDR2 as FYNNEI, both from the germline V gene. Trimming costs V 1 base and J 4 bases, and their ends lie 11 bases apart. From the cysteine up to the phenylalanine, the CDR3 has a length of 15 residues. Only the CDR3 portion is preserved as DNA: 45 bases, with reading frame beginning at the first base.